These 10 T cell receptor beta chains share one sample of origin, sequenced in a study of OX40 agonist ivuxolimab in advanced cancers. Data came from immunoSEQ multiplex PCR; TCRdb stores just in-frame clones and leaves some out. The sample contains about 27,000 clones, approximately 85% of which appear only once. The material was CD4+ or CD8+ T cells sorted from blood, obtained in a trial of the OX40 agonist ivuxolimab. These receptors were taken from an adult with an advanced solid tumor such as melanoma, head and neck, liver or kidney cancer.

The V and J genes are TRBV7-9 and TRBJ2-7; 11 nucleotides agree with TRBD2. The trim removed 1 base at V and 7 bases at J, leaving 12 bases unmatched. Germline CDR1 and CDR2: SEHNR and FQNEAQ (reference sequence). This CDR3 is 17 amino acids long. Written as DNA, the CDR3 is TGTGCCAGCAGCTTAGGGGTAGCGGGGGGGCCAAGTCGGGAGCAGTACTTC. Residues: CASSLGVAGGPSREQYF.

The genes are TRBV11-3 and TRBJ1-1, with 7 bases matching TRBD1. V shed 4 bases and J 4 bases; nucleotides not matched to a gene: 15. Per germline, CDR1 SGHNT and CDR2 YENEEA. CDR3 length: 17 amino acids. CDR3 amino acids: CASSSTRQGGEATEAFF. In DNA form, the CDR3 reads TGTGCCAGCAGCTCCACCAGACAGGGTGGGGAGGCCACTGAAGCTTTCTTT. The full variable domain, completed using reference TRBV11-3 and TRBJ1-1, is EAGVVQSPRYKIIEKKQPVAFWCNPISGHNTLYWYLQNLGQGPELLIRYENEEAVDDSQLPKDRFSAERLKGVDSTLKIQPAELGDSAVYLCASSSTRQGGEATEAFFGQGTRLTVV.

The V and J genes are TRBV9 and TRBJ2-5; TRBD2 agrees at 9 bases. There are 21 residues in the CDR3. Germline CDR1 reads SGDLS; CDR2 reads YYNGEE. J gave up 2 bases and V 3 bases, and 23 bases lay outside the gene matches. CDR3 DNA: TGTGCCAGCAGCGACCCCATAGTCGGACAGGAAGCTAGCGGGATTCAAGAGACCCAGTACTTC. Translation: CASSDPIVGQEASGIQETQYF.

This clone was counted a single time. The chain has TRBV4-1 and TRBJ1-2; D remains ambiguous. The CDR3 spans 14 residues. V lost 4 bases and J lost 5, with 14 bases in between. CDR1 and CDR2 from the germline V gene are MGHRA and YSYEKL. CDR3 amino acids: CASSPPGTVYGYTF. The CDR3 coding sequence is TGCGCCAGCAGCCCTCCCGGCACCGTATATGGCTACACCTTC.

The CDR3 DNA reads TGCGCCAGCAGCTTGGGACTGGGGGTTGGGGAGACCCAGTACTTC. Translated, it gives CASSLGLGVGETQYF. The chain has TRBV5-1 and TRBJ2-5; either TRBD1 or TRBD2 may fit D (5 bases each). Germline loops: CDR1 SGHRS, CDR2 YFSETQ. The CDR3 contains 15 residues. V lost 0 bases and J lost 5, with 14 bases in between. Drawing the rest from reference TRBV5-1 and TRBJ2-5, the complete variable domain is KAGVTQTPRYLIKTRGQQVTLSCSPISGHRSVSWYQQTPGQGLQFLFEYFSETQRNKGNFPGRFSGRQFSNSRSEMNVSTLELGDSALYLCASSLGLGVGETQYFGPGTRLLVL.

The V call is TRBV7-2, the J call TRBJ1-5; D unresolved. This CDR3 contains 15 residues. V dropped 3 bases and J dropped 1 base, with 10 bases sitting between them. The germline gives CDR1 SGHTA, CDR2 FQGNSA. CDR3 coding DNA: TGTGCCAGCAGCTTGAGACACCACAGCAATCAGCCCCAGCATTTT. Translation gives CASSLRHHSNQPQHF.

This sequence joins TRBV28 and TRBJ2-3, with D uncertain. V was shortened by 3 bases and J by 0 bases, with 7 bases between the two germline ends. Per the germline V gene, CDR1 is MDHEN and CDR2 is SYDVKM. CDR3 length: 14 residues. CDR3 nucleotide sequence: TGTGCCAGCAGTTTCGGACGCAGCACAGATACGCAGTATTTT. Its translation: CASSFGRSTDTQYF.

The chain has TRBV4-1 and TRBJ2-1, with 7 bases lining up with TRBD2. Germline V lookup: CDR1 MGHRA, CDR2 YSYEKL. V lost 10 bases, J lost 6 bases, and 12 bases stayed unmatched. The CDR3 covers 14 residues. CDR3 nucleotide sequence: TGCGCCACCTCGGGGGGAGGAAGCTCCAATGAGCAGTTCTTC. This gives the protein CATSGGGSSNEQFF.

V and J are TRBV11-1 and TRBJ2-7, with no clear D. This CDR3 is 17 amino acids long. The V end was cut by 2 bases, the J end by 0 bases, with 17 bases between. The germline gives CDR1 SGHAT, CDR2 FQDESV (reference sequence). The CDR3 DNA reads TGTGCCAGCAGCTTACGAAGGGAACTACGCACCTCCTACGAGCAGTACTTC. Protein: CASSLRRELRTSYEQYF.

This chain joins TRBV4-1 and TRBJ2-7, with 11 bases matching TRBD1. V dropped 1 base and J dropped 6; count of bases not matched to a gene: 2. The CDR3 covers 14 residues. The V gene's germline CDR1 is MGHRA and CDR2 YSYEKL. In DNA, the CDR3 is TGCGCCAGCAGCCAAGGGACAGGGGGCGCCGAGCAGTACTTC. Protein sequence: CASSQGTGGAEQYF.